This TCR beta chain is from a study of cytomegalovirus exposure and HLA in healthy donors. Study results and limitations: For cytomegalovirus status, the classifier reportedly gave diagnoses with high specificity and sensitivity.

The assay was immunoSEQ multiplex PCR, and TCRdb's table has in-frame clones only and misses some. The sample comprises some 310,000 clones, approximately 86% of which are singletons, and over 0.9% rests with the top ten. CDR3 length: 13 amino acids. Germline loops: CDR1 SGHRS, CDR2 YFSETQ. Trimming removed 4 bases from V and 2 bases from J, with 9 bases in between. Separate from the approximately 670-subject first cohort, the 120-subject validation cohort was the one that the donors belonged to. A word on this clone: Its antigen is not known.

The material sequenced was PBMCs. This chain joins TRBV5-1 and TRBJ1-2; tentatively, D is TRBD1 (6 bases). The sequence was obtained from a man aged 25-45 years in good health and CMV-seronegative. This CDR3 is CASSRGQNYGYTF. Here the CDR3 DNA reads TGCGCCAGCAGCCGGGGACAAAACTATGGCTACACCTTC.